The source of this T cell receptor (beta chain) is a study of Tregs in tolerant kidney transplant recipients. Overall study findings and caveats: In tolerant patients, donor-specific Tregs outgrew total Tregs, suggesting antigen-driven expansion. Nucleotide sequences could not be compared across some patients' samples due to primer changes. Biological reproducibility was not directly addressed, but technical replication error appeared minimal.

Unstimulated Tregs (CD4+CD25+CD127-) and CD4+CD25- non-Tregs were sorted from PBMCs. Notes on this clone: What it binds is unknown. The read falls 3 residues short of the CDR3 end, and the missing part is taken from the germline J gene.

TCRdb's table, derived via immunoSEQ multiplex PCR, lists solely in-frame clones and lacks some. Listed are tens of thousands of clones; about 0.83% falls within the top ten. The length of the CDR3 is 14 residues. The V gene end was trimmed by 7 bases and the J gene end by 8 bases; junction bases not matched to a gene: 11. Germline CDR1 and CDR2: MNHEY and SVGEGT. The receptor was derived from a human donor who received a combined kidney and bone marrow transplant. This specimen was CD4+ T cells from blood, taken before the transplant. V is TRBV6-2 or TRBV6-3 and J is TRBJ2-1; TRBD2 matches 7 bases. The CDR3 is CASIMAGVRDEQFF. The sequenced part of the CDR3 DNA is TGTGCCAGCATTATGGCGGGAGTTAGAGATGAG.